The 24 T cell receptor beta chains given below trace back to one sample, sequenced in a study of blood T cells in healthy people across ages. Through a sample-barcoded 5' primer and a J-beta primer mix, a second PCR was run for about 6 to 11 cycles. TCRdb re-called the 5' RACE reads through MiXCR, storing one row per CDR3 protein. This table has roughly 900,000 distinct CDR3 sequences, roughly 48% appearing once. The source material was blood. The receptor source for this set is a man younger than 45 in good health.

The chain has TRBV20-1 and TRBJ1-2, with TRBD1 matching 7 bases. The V gene end was trimmed by 4 bases and the J gene end by 4 bases; junction bases not matched to a gene: 9. This CDR3 contains 14 residues. Germline CDR1 DFQATT, CDR2 SNEGSKA (reference sequence). The DNA of the CDR3 is TGCAGTGCTACACCGGGACAGACGCTCTATGGCTACACCTTC. Its protein is CSATPGQTLYGYTF.

This rearrangement joins TRBV3-1 to TRBJ2-4; 9 bases line up with TRBD1. The DNA matches TRBJ2-7 better at its end, which makes the J call doubtful. The CDR3 extends over 14 amino acids. Germline lookup yields CDR1 LGHDT and CDR2 YNNKEL (reference sequence). Here the CDR3 reads CASSQQQGAHEQYF. CDR3 sequence (DNA): TGTGCCAGCAGCCAACAACAGGGGGCCCACGAGCAGTACTTC.

This clonotype was seen a handful of times. This sequence joins TRBV6-2 or TRBV6-3 and TRBJ1-1; D is unclear. The CDR3 is made up of 14 amino acids. The V gene's germline CDR1 is MNHEY and CDR2 SVGEGT. V lost 6 bases, J lost 0 bases, and 11 bases lay in between. The CDR3 reads CASSPEGMNTEAFF. The CDR3 DNA follows: TGTGCCAGCAGCCCAGAGGGAATGAACACTGAAGCTTTCTTT.

The V call is TRBV12-3 or TRBV12-4, the J call TRBJ2-1; maybe TRBD1 (6 bases). Between the trimmed V and J ends, which lost 0 bases and 7 bases, there was a span of 13 bases. The CDR3 length is 15 residues. CDR3 bases: TGTGCCAGCAGTTTAGCGGGGGCCTGGGCAAATGAGCAGTTCTTC. It translates to CASSLAGAWANEQFF.

The chain couples TRBV4-2 to TRBJ1-6; D is uncertain. Trimming removed 0 bases from V and 0 bases from J, with 15 bases in between. The CDR3 has 19 residues. From germline, CDR1 is LGHNA and CDR2 YNFKEQ. CDR3 region: CASSQEALKRSSYNSPLHF. CDR3 sequence (DNA): TGTGCCAGCAGCCAAGAAGCCTTGAAAAGGAGCTCCTATAATTCACCCCTCCACTTT.

The rearrangement links TRBV4-1 to TRBJ1-2; 9 nucleotides match TRBD1. J was trimmed by 7 bases and V by 4 bases; bases with no gene match: 4. Germline assignment: CDR1 MGHRA and CDR2 YSYEKL. This CDR3 has 13 residues. The CDR3 DNA reads as TGCGCCAGCAGCCGGACAGGGGAGGGTGGCTACACCTTC. Translating it yields CASSRTGEGGYTF.

The chain combines TRBV7-9 with TRBJ1-2; TRBD1 matches 7 bases. Per the germline V gene, CDR1 is SEHNR and CDR2 is FQNEAQ (reference sequence). The length of the CDR3 is 16 residues. V gave up 3 bases and J gave up 3 bases; unmatched junction bases: 10. The CDR3 nucleotides are TGTGCCAGCAGCTTTAGCTGGGACAGCCCCGACTATGGCTACACCTTC. Amino acid sequence: CASSFSWDSPDYGYTF.

This clonotype was counted a few times. A junction end diverges from the germline sequence, so it may reflect a read error. The V and J genes are TRBV27 and TRBJ2-3; D ambiguous. The CDR3 spans 15 residues. Per germline, CDR1 MNHEY and CDR2 SMNVEV (reference sequence). The CDR3 reads CTSSTIAWSTDTQYF. DNA of the CDR3: TGTACCAGCAGTACGATAGCATGGAGCACAGATACGCAGTATTTT.

V usage is TRBV19 and J usage is TRBJ1-2; unclear D gene. Germline V gene data show CDR1 as LNHDA and CDR2 as SQIVND (reference sequence). V was pared by 7 bases and J by 4 bases, with 10 bases between. There are 12 residues in the CDR3. The CDR3 protein is CASKGQFYGYTF. The CDR3, as DNA: TGTGCCAGTAAAGGGCAGTTCTATGGCTACACCTTC. The full variable domain, its missing parts supplied by reference TRBV19 and TRBJ1-2, is DGGITQSPKYLFRKEGQNVTLSCEQNLNHDAMYWYRQDPGQGLRLIYYSQIVNDFQKGDIAEGYSVSREKKESFPLTVTSAQKNPTAFYLCASKGQFYGYTFGSGTRLTVV.

This clonotype was picked up a small number of times. The rearrangement uses TRBV11-2 and TRBJ2-7; D is undetermined. V lost 5 bases and J lost 3, with 14 bases in between. This CDR3 is 14 amino acids long. The germline V gene has CDR1 SGHAT and CDR2 FQNNGV. The CDR3 spells CASSPPGTYYEQYF. For the CDR3, the DNA is TGTGCCAGCAGCCCCCCAGGAACCTACTACGAGCAGTACTTC.

The V gene is TRBV20-1, the J gene TRBJ2-1; 8 nucleotides line up with TRBD2. V was clipped by 0 bases and J by 1 base; unmatched bases: 5. CDR1 and CDR2 from the germline V gene are DFQATT and SNEGSKA (reference sequence). The length of the CDR3 is 16 residues. CDR3 nucleotides: TGCAGTGCTAGAGAGGCGGGGGGACTATCCTACAATGAGCAGTTCTTC. This encodes CSAREAGGLSYNEQFF.

J is TRBJ1-2 and V is TRBV28; D unresolved. CDR1 and CDR2 (germline): MDHEN, SYDVKM. V was shortened by 5 bases and J by 3 bases, with 7 bases between the two germline ends. This CDR3 region has 12 residues. The CDR3 DNA is TGTGCCAGCAGTCTAGGCTACTATGGCTACACCTTC. Residues: CASSLGYYGYTF.

V usage is TRBV6-1 and J usage is TRBJ2-5; D may match TRBD1 or TRBD2 (6 bases each). Germline values: CDR1 MNHNS, CDR2 SASEGT. The CDR3 extends over 14 amino acids. The V end lost 7 bases, the J end lost 1 base, and 13 bases lay between the germline ends. The CDR3 DNA reads TGTGCCAGCACCGGAGGGGGGTTCCAAGAGACCCAGTACTTC. Translation: CASTGGGFQETQYF.

The genes are TRBV2 and TRBJ2-2; perhaps TRBD2 as D (5 bases). The CDR3 has 14 amino acids. V dropped 6 bases and J dropped 2 bases, with 10 bases sitting between them. Germline V lookup: CDR1 SNHLY, CDR2 FYNNEI. The CDR3 reads CASSGLRNTGELFF. In nucleotides, the CDR3 is TGTGCCAGCAGCGGACTCAGAAACACCGGGGAGCTGTTTTTT.

The CDR3 bases are TGTGCCAGCAGTTTAGGTACCGCAGGGGGCTCCTACGAGCAGTACTTC. The encoded protein is CASSLGTAGGSYEQYF. The chain combines TRBV12-3 or TRBV12-4 with TRBJ2-7; 7 bases are shared with TRBD1. With V trimmed by 1 base and J by 0 bases, 6 bases remained unmatched. The CDR3 extends over 16 amino acids.

DNA of the CDR3: TGCAGTGCTCCCGGGACTAGCGCATCCTACAATGAGCAGTACTTC. Encoded protein: CSAPGTSASYNEQYF. The chain combines TRBV20-1 with TRBJ2-1; TRBD2 matches 10 bases. The end of the DNA fits TRBJ2-7 better, so the J call may be wrong. The CDR3 sequence is 15 residues long. Looked up from germline, CDR1 is DFQATT and CDR2 is SNEGSKA (reference sequence).

The chain uses TRBV4-2 and TRBJ2-1, with TRBD2 matching over 12 bases. There are 17 residues in the CDR3. The germline gives CDR1 LGHNA, CDR2 YNFKEQ. V lost 0 bases and J lost 6; bases outside the gene matches: 6. CDR3 in DNA: TGTGCCAGCAGCCAAGAGGCCCTAGCGGGGGGGAGCAATGAGCAGTTCTTC. This encodes CASSQEALAGGSNEQFF.

With regard to this clonotype: The junction departs from the called germline gene at one end, perhaps through a read error. The rearrangement links TRBV20-1 to TRBJ2-7; D unclear. Germline CDR1 is DFQATT and CDR2 is SNEGSKA (reference sequence). The CDR3 runs 14 residues. In DNA form, the CDR3 reads TGCAGTGCTGGAGATCTCGTGAGCTCCTACGAGCAGTACTTC. It yields the protein CSAGDLVSSYEQYF.

This chain joins TRBV2 and TRBJ2-7, with unresolved D. This CDR3 contains 15 residues. Germline V lookup: CDR1 SNHLY, CDR2 FYNNEI. With 0 bases removed from V and 2 bases from J, the gap between germline ends came to 11 bases. CDR3 protein: CASSEAKITAYEQYF. The CDR3 DNA follows: TGTGCCAGCAGTGAAGCAAAGATAACAGCCTACGAGCAGTACTTC. Supplemented by reference TRBV2 and TRBJ2-7, the full variable domain reads EPEVTQTPSHQVTQMGQEVILRCVPISNHLYFYWYRQILGQKVEFLVSFYNNEISEKSEIFDDQFSVERPDGSNFTLKIRSTKLEDSAMYFCASSEAKITAYEQYFGPGTRLTVT.

This clonotype appeared once. The rearrangement links TRBV20-1 to TRBJ1-2, with TRBD1 as a possible D gene (5 bases). CDR1 is DFQATT, CDR2 SNEGSKA, per germline (reference sequence). This CDR3 has 14 residues. Trimming cost V 1 base and J 2 bases, with 11 bases left between them. Here the CDR3 reads CSARARDENYGYTF. The CDR3 DNA is TGCAGTGCTAGAGCCCGGGACGAGAACTATGGCTACACCTTC.

The chain employs TRBV27 and TRBJ2-7; TRBD2 might be the D (6 bases). The CDR3 runs 13 residues. V dropped 5 bases and J dropped 7 bases, with 15 bases sitting between them. The germline CDR1 and CDR2 sequences are MNHEY and SMNVEV (reference sequence). In nucleotides, the CDR3 is TGTGCCAGCAGTCTGACTAGTTTCACTGAGCAGTACTTC. Protein product: CASSLTSFTEQYF.

Concerning this clonotype: The junction departs from the called germline gene at one end, perhaps through a read error. The gene calls are TRBV4-3 and TRBJ1-2; D is possibly TRBD1 (5 bases). CDR1 LGHNA and CDR2 YSLEER come from the germline V gene. This CDR3 comprises 14 residues. In DNA, the CDR3 is TGCGCCAGCAACCAAGACGCGACAGTTGTTGGCTACACCTTC. Protein: CASNQDATVVGYTF.

Remarks on this clonotype: A read error may account for a junction end that differs from germline. CDR3 amino acids: CASSAWTGDQPRHF. The CDR3 DNA reads as TGTGCCAGCAGTGCCTGGACGGGTGATCAGCCCCGGCATTTT. The chain recombines TRBV28 with TRBJ1-5; D is undetermined. This CDR3 has 14 residues. Germline V CDR1 and CDR2: MDHEN, SYDVKM. Complete variable domain (other parts from reference TRBV28 and TRBJ1-5): DVKVTQSSRYLVKRTGEKVFLECVQDMDHENMFWYRQDPGLGLRLIYFSYDVKMKEKGDIPEGYSVSREKKERFSLILESASTNQTSMYLCASSAWTGDQPRHFGDGTRLSIL.

The chain joins TRBV5-1 to TRBJ2-3; D is possibly TRBD2 (6 bases). V gave up 2 bases and J gave up 2 bases, with 12 bases separating them. The germline V gene encodes CDR1 SGHRS and CDR2 YFSETQ. The CDR3 contains 15 residues. The CDR3 here is CASSFAGRTTDTQYF. The CDR3 DNA sequence: TGCGCCAGCAGCTTTGCGGGACGGACCACAGATACGCAGTATTTT.